This note documents a single T cell receptor beta chain sequence. The target antigen is unknown. This sample was taken from a study of shared clonotypes between healthy human individuals. Study-wide results and limits: Sharing across four donors was highest in naive CD4 (roughly 5%) and lowest in memory CD8 (about 0.4%).

The CDR3 extends over 18 amino acids. The V gene's germline CDR1 is MNHEY and CDR2 SMNVEV (reference sequence). V shed 2 bases and J 5 bases; nucleotides not matched to a gene: 14. TCRdb keeps only in-frame clones here, not all; method: immunoSEQ multiplex PCR. Counted here are around 2,000,000 clones, roughly 91% occurring once; the ten biggest clones make up 1.5% to 2%. CD45RO-negative, CCR7-positively selected cells formed the naive CD8 fraction, excluding terminally differentiated effector memory CD45RA+ cells. The receptor was derived from a young man in good health. Some clones in this sample may be carry-over from other donors' samples. The sample consisted of naive CD8+ T cells from PBMCs. The chain carries TRBV27 and TRBJ2-5, with 10 bases matching TRBD2. CDR3 nucleotide sequence: TGTGCCAGCAGTTTAGTAGCGGGAGGATCCTACAATTGGGAGACCCAGTACTTC. This codes for CASSLVAGGSYNWETQYF.